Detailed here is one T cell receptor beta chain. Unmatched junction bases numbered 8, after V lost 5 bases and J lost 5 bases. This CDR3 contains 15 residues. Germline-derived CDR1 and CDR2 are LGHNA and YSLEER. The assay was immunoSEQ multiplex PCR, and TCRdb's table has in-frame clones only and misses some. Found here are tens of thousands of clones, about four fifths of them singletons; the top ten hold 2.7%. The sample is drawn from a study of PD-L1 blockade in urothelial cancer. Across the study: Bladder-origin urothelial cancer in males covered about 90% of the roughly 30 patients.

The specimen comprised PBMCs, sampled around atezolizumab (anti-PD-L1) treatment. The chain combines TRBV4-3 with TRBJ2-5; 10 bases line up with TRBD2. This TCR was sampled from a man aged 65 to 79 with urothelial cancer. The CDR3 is CASSALAGVYETQYF. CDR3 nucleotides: TGCGCCAGCAGCGCTCTAGCGGGAGTATATGAGACCCAGTACTTC.